Listed below are T cell receptor beta chains from one sample, sequenced in a study of cytomegalovirus exposure and HLA in healthy donors. Sequencing was performed with immunoSEQ multiplex PCR; in TCRdb, only in-frame clones are kept and a portion is missing. The table shows approximately 140,000 clones, with approximately 80% occurring only once. The sequenced sample was PBMCs. The receptors shown here come from a woman aged 40-49 years in good health and CMV-seropositive. CDR3s include the opening cysteine and the closing phenylalanine or tryptophan. A D gene is named only where the DNA matches it firmly. Size tells how often a clone was seen (once, few, many) or the class of an expanded clone, and some rows leave it out.

d_call	v_call	j_call	clone_size	cdr3_aa	cdr3_nt
NA	TRBV5-1	TRBJ1-1	NA	CASSLMTGTLNTEAFF	TGCGCCAGCAGTTTAATGACAGGAACTTTGAACACTGAAGCTTTCTTT
TRBD1	TRBV6-1	TRBJ2-7	NA	CASSEYYAGTASYEQYF	TGTGCCAGCAGTGAGTACTACGCCGGGACAGCCTCTTACGAGCAGTACTTC
NA	TRBV11-3	TRBJ1-1	once	CASSLVGVNTEAFF	TGTGCCAGCAGCTTAGTCGGTGTTAACACTGAAGCTTTCTTT
TRBD1	TRBV18	TRBJ1-5	NA	CASSGQGLQPQHF	TGTGCCAGCTCGGGACAGGGGCTACAGCCCCAGCATTTT
NA	TRBV19	TRBJ2-3	NA	CASKVRGTDTQYF	TGTGCCAGTAAGGTGAGGGGCACAGATACGCAGTATTTT
NA	TRBV11-3	TRBJ2-7	NA	CASSLRDSSYEQYF	TGTGCCAGCAGTTTGAGGGACTCTTCCTACGAGCAGTACTTC
NA	TRBV7-8	TRBJ2-5	NA	CASSLEVAVETQYF	TGTGCCAGCAGCTTAGAGGTGGCGGTCGAGACCCAGTACTTC
NA	TRBV7-8	TRBJ2-1	NA	CASSPTLHEQFF	TGTGCCAGCAGCCCTACGTTGCATGAGCAGTTCTTC
NA	TRBV7-5	TRBJ1-2	NA	CARSAPPLTGGDGYTF	TGTGCCAGAAGCGCCCCACCCCTGACAGGGGGTGATGGCTACACCTTC
TRBD2	TRBV9	TRBJ2-1	NA	CASSVDTSVWVYEQFF	TGTGCCAGCAGCGTAGATACTAGCGTGTGGGTCTATGAGCAGTTCTTC
TRBD2	TRBV6-1	TRBJ2-1	NA	CASSESPGREGLFEQFF	TGTGCCAGCAGTGAAAGTCCGGGGCGGGAGGGCCTGTTTGAGCAGTTCTTC
TRBD1	TRBV5-1	TRBJ2-7	once	CASSYRGSEQYF	TGCGCCAGCAGCTACAGGGGGAGCGAGCAGTACTTC
NA	TRBV6-1	TRBJ1-1	NA	CASRFSLNTEAFF	TGTGCCAGCAGGTTCTCCCTGAACACTGAAGCTTTCTTT
NA	TRBV5-5	TRBJ2-7	NA	CASSHTLGAGLPYEQYF	TGTGCCAGCAGCCATACTCTAGGGGCAGGGCTTCCCTACGAGCAGTACTTC
TRBD2	TRBV19	TRBJ2-1	once	CASREVAGRYNEQFF	TGTGCTAGTAGGGAGGTAGCGGGGCGTTACAATGAGCAGTTCTTC
NA	TRBV7-3	TRBJ2-3	NA	CASSLVGGPSTDTQYF	TGTGCCAGCAGCCTCGTGGGCGGGCCAAGCACAGATACGCAGTATTTT
TRBD1	TRBV5-1	TRBJ2-1	NA	CASSQRGQPAYNEQFF	TGCGCCAGCAGCCAAAGGGGGCAGCCGGCCTACAATGAGCAGTTCTTC